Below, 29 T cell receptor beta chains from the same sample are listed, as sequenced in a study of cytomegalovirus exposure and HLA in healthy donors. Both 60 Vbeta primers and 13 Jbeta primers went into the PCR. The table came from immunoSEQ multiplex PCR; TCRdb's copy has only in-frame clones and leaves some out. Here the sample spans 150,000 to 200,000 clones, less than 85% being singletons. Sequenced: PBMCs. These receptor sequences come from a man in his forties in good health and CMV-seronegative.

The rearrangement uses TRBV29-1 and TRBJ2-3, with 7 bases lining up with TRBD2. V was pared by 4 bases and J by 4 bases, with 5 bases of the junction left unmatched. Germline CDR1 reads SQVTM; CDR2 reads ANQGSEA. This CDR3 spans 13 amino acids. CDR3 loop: CSVGAGQPDTQYF. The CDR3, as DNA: TGCAGCGTTGGAGCGGGGCAACCAGATACGCAGTATTTT.

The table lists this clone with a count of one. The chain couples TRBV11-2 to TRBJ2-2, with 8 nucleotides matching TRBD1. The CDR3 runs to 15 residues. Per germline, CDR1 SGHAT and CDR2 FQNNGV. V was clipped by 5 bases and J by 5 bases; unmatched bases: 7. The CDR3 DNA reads TGTGCCAGCAGCCCTCAGACAGGGGAAACCGGGGAGCTGTTTTTT. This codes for CASSPQTGETGELFF. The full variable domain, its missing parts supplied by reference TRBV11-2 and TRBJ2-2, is EAGVAQSPRYKIIEKRQSVAFWCNPISGHATLYWYQQILGQGPKLLIQFQNNGVVDDSQLPKDRFSAERLKGVDSTLKIQPAKLEDSAVYLCASSPQTGETGELFFGEGSRLTVL.

The CDR3: CASRRQESGNTIYF. Here the CDR3 DNA reads TGCGCCAGCAGAAGACAGGAATCTGGAAACACCATATATTTT. V and J are TRBV5-1 and TRBJ1-3; possible D gene TRBD1, 6 bases. Germline V CDR1 and CDR2: SGHRS, YFSETQ. The CDR3 sequence is 14 residues long. V lost 5 bases and J 1 base, leaving 10 bases between the germline ends.

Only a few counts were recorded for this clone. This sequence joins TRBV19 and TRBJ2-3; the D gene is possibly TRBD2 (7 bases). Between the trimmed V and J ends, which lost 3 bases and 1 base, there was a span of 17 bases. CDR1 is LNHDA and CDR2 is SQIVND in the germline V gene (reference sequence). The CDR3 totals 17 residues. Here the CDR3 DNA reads TGTGCCAGTAGTATGTGGGGGGGCGGTCTTGGCACAGATACGCAGTATTTT. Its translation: CASSMWGGGLGTDTQYF.

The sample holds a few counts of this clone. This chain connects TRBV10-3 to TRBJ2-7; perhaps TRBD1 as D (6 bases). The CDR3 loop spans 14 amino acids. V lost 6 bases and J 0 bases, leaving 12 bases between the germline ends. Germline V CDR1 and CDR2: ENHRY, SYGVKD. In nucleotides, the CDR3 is TGTGCCATCAGCTCCGGGACATCCTCCTACGAGCAGTACTTC. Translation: CAISSGTSSYEQYF.

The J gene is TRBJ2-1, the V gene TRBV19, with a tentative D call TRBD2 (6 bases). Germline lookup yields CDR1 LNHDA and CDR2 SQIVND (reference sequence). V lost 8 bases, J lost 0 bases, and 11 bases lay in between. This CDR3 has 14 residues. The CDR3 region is CASRGFVSYNEQFF. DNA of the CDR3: TGTGCCAGTCGGGGGTTTGTCTCCTACAATGAGCAGTTCTTC.

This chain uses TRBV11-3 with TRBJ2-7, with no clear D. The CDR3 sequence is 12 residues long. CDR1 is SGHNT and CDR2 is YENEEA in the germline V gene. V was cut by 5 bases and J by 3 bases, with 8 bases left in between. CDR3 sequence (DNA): TGTGCCAGCAGCCTAAATGACTACGAGCAGTACTTC. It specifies CASSLNDYEQYF.

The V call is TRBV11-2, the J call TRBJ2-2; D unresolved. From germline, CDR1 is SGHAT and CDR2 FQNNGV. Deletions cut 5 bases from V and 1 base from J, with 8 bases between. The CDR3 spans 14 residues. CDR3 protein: CASSPHMNTGELFF. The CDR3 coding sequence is TGTGCCAGCAGCCCCCACATGAACACCGGGGAGCTGTTTTTT.

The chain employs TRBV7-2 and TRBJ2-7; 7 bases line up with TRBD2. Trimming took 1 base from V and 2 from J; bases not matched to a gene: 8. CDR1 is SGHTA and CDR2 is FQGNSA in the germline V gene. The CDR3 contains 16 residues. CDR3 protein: CASSLEAGRVPYEQYF. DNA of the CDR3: TGTGCCAGCAGCTTAGAGGCGGGGAGGGTTCCCTACGAGCAGTACTTC.

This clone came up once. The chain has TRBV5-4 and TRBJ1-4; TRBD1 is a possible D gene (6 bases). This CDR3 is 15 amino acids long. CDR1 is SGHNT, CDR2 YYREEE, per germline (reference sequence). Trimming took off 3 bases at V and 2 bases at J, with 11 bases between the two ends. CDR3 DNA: TGTGCCAGCAGCTCCCAGGGGAATACTAATGAAAAACTGTTTTTT. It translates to CASSSQGNTNEKLFF. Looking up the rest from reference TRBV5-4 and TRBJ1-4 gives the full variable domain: ETGVTQSPTHLIKTRGQQVTLRCSSQSGHNTVSWYQQALGQGPQFIFQYYREEENGRGNFPPRFSGLQFPNYSSELNVNALELDDSALYLCASSSQGNTNEKLFFGSGTQLSVL.

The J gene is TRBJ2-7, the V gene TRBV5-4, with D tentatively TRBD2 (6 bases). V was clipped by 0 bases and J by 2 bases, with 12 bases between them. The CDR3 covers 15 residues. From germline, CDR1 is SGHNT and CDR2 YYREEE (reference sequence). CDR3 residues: CASSLGAGLTYEQYF. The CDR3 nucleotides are TGTGCCAGCAGCTTGGGGGCGGGGTTGACCTACGAGCAGTACTTC.

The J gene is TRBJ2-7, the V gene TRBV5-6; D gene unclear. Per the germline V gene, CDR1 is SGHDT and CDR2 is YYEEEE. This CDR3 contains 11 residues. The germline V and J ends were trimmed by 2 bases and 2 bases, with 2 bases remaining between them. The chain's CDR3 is CASSFTYEQYF. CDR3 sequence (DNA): TGTGCCAGCAGCTTTACCTACGAGCAGTACTTC.

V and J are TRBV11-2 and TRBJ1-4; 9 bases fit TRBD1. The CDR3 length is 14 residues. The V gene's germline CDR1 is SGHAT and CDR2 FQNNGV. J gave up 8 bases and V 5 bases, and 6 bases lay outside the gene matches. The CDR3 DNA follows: TGTGCCAGCAGCCGAATCGGACAGGGGGAAAAACTGTTTTTT. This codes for CASSRIGQGEKLFF.

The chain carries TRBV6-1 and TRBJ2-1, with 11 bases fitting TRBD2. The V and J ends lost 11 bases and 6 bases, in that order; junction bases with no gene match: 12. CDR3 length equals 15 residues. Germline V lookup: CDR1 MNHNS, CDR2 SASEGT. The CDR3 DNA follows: TGTGCCGGAGCCCTGGGTAGCGGGGGGGTCAATGAGCAGTTCTTC. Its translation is CAGALGSGGVNEQFF.

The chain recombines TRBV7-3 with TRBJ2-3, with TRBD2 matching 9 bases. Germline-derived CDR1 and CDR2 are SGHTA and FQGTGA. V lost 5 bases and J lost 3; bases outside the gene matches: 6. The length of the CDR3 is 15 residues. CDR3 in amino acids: CASSPLAGVTDTQYF. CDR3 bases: TGTGCCAGCAGCCCCTTAGCGGGAGTGACAGATACGCAGTATTTT.

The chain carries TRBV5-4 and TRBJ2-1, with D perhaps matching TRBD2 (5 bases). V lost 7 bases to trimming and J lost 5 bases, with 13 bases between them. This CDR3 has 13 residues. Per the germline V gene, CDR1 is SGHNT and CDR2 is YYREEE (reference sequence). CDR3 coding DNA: TGTGCCAGCCTTACAACCGGGGACAATGAGCAGTTCTTC. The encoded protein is CASLTTGDNEQFF.

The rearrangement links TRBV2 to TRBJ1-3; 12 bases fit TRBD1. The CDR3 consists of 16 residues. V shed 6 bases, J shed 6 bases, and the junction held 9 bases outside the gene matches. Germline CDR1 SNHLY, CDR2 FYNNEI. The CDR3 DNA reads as TGTGCCAGCAGATCGTCTGGGACAGGGGGCTTAAACACCATATATTTT. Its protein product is CASRSSGTGGLNTIYF.

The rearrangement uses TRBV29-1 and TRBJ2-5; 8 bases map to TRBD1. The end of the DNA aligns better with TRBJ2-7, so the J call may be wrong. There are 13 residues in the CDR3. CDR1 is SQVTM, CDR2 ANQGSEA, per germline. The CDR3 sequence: CSVLDRGSYEQYF. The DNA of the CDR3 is TGCAGCGTCCTCGACAGGGGTTCCTACGAGCAGTACTTC.

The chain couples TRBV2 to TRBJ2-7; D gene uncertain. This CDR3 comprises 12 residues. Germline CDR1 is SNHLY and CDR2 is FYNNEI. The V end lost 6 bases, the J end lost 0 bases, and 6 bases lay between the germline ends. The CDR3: CASSPISYEQYF. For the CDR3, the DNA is TGTGCCAGCAGCCCAATCTCCTACGAGCAGTACTTC.

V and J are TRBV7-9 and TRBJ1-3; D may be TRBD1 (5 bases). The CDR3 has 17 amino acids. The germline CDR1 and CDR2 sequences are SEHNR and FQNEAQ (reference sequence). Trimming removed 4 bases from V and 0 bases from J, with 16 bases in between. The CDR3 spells CASSSVTDSLSGNTIYF. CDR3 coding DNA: TGTGCCAGCAGCTCGGTCACCGACAGCCTCTCTGGAAACACCATATATTTT.

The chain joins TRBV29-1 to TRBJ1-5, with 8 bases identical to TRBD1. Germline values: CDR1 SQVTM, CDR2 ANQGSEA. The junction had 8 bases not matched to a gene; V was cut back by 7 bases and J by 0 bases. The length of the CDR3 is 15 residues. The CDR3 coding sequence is TGCAGCGCCAAGACAGGGGCCTCTAGCAATCAGCCCCAGCATTTT. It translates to CSAKTGASSNQPQHF.

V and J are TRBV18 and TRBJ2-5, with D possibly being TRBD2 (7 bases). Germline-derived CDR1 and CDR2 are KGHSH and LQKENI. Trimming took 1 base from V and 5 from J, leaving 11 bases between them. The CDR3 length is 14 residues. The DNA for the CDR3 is TGTGCCAGCTCACCACGGGGGGGCCCGGAGACCCAGTACTTC. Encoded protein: CASSPRGGPETQYF.

The CDR3 region has the DNA TGTGCCAGCAGCTTAGGCGCGACTGCTGGAAACACCATATATTTT. Encoded protein: CASSLGATAGNTIYF. This rearrangement joins TRBV7-2 to TRBJ1-3; D is unresolved. CDR3 length equals 15 residues. Between the trimmed V and J ends, which lost 1 base and 2 bases, there was a span of 9 bases. The germline V gene encodes CDR1 SGHTA and CDR2 FQGNSA.

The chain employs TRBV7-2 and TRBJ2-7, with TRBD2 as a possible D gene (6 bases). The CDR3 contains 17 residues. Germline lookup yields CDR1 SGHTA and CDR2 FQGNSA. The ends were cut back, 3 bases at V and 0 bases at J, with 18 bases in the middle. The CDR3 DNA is TGTGCCAGCAGCTTCCCCACCGGGGACTCCTACTCCTACGAGCAGTACTTC. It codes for CASSFPTGDSYSYEQYF.

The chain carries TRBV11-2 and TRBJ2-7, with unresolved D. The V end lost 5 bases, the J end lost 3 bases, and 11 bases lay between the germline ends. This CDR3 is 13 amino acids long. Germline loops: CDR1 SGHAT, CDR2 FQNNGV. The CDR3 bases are TGTGCCAGCAGCCGCGACTGGTACTACGAGCAGTACTTC. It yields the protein CASSRDWYYEQYF.

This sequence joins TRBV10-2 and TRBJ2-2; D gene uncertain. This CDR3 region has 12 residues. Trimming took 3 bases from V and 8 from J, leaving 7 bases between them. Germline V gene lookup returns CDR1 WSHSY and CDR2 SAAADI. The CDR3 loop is CASSERAGELFF. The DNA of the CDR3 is TGCGCCAGCAGTGAACGAGCGGGGGAGCTGTTTTTT.

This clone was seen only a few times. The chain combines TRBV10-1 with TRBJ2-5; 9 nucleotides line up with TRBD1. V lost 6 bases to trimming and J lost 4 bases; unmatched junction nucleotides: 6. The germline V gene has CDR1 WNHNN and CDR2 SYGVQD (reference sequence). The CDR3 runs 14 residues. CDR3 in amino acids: CASRDRGRVETQYF. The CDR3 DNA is TGCGCCAGCAGGGACAGGGGTCGCGTAGAGACCCAGTACTTC.

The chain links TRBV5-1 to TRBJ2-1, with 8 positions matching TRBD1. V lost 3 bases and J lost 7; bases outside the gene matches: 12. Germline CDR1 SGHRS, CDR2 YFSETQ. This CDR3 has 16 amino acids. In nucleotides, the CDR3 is TGCGCCAGCAGCTGGACCGGACAGGGTATCGGGAATGAGCAGTTCTTC. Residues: CASSWTGQGIGNEQFF.

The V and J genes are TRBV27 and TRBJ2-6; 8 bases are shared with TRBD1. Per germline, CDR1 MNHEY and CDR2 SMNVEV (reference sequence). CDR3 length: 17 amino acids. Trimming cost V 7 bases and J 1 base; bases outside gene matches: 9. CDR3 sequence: CASTRTGFSSGANVLTF. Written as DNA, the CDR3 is TGTGCCAGCACCAGGACAGGGTTTAGTTCTGGGGCCAACGTCCTGACTTTC.